This record covers a single T cell receptor (beta chain). The antigen is not known. This entry comes from a study of T-cell memory formation after mild COVID-19. Study in general: TCR clusters were mostly donor specific.

Study-level findings and limits: Clones that shrank (day 15 to 85) were balanced CD4/CD8, whereas later expanders leaned CD4+. Cross-reactive memory appears to have joined, as suggested by some responding clones showing up in pre-infection memory.

Germline CDR1 and CDR2: MNHEY and SVGAGI. The CDR3 totals 15 residues. Deletions cut 6 bases from V and 0 bases from J, with 12 bases between. Using its own MiXCR run on the 5' RACE reads, TCRdb lists one record per CDR3 protein. The sample contains approximately 560,000 distinct CDR3 sequences, about 18% of which appear only once. This receptor was obtained from an adult woman who had mild COVID-19 (a few samples of this study predate the infection). Cell type and time point are not known. The sample taken for sequencing was PBMCs or a T cell subset sorted from them (not recorded which). The chain employs TRBV6-5 and TRBJ1-3, with D possibly TRBD1 on 6 matching bases. CDR3 sequence: CASRPDRSSGNTIYF. The CDR3, as DNA: TGTGCCAGCAGGCCCGACAGGAGCTCTGGAAACACCATATATTTT.